Presented here are 21 T cell receptor beta chains from one specimen sequenced in a study of sequential checkpoint blockade in melanoma. The repertoire was sequenced with immunoSEQ multiplex PCR; TCRdb's copy has only in-frame clones and lacks some. The sample lists around 20,000 clones; under 85% were seen once. The treatment was: randomized to nivolumab then ipilimumab (arm A) or the reverse (arm B). Sample: CD8+ T cells sorted from blood (inferred from file names), taken from a patient given nivolumab and ipilimumab in sequence. The source of these receptors is a human donor with melanoma.

The chain combines TRBV13 with TRBJ1-2; D remains ambiguous. This CDR3 is built from 14 residues. CDR1 and CDR2 from the germline V gene are PRHDT and FYEKMQ (reference sequence). Trimming took off 0 bases at V and 7 bases at J, with 12 bases between the two ends. In DNA form, the CDR3 reads TGTGCCAGCAGCTTAGGTCGGGAAACGGCTGGCTACACCTTC. As protein: CASSLGRETAGYTF.

The chain employs TRBV7-9 and TRBJ1-1; 11 positions match TRBD1. Germline trimming cut 1 base from V and 11 bases from J; bases unmatched to any gene: 6. The CDR3 loop spans 14 amino acids. CDR1 and CDR2 (germline): SEHNR, FQNEAQ (reference sequence). The CDR3 protein is CASSLGTGGAEAFF. As DNA, the CDR3 is TGTGCCAGCAGCTTAGGGACAGGGGGCGCGGAGGCTTTCTTT.

CDR3 protein: CASSPGREQPQHF. The CDR3 bases are TGTGCCAGCAGCCCGGGTCGGGAGCAGCCCCAGCATTTT. The rearrangement uses TRBV7-8 and TRBJ1-5; D unclear. The CDR3 contains 13 residues. The V end lost 5 bases, the J end lost 7 bases, and 12 bases lay between the germline ends. Germline CDR1 is SGHVS and CDR2 is FQNEAQ.

The chain joins TRBV6-5 to TRBJ2-1; no clear D. Trimming removed 0 bases from V and 9 bases from J, with 9 bases in between. Germline assignment: CDR1 MNHEY and CDR2 SVGAGI. This CDR3 comprises 13 residues. The DNA of the CDR3 is TGTGCCAGCAGTTACTCTGAGGTGGGTGAGCAGTTCTTC. It translates to CASSYSEVGEQFF.

The chain combines TRBV4-1 with TRBJ1-5; D unresolved. The CDR3 contains 17 residues. The V end was cut by 0 bases, the J end by 2 bases, with 14 bases between. Germline CDR1 and CDR2: MGHRA and YSYEKL. The CDR3 sequence: CASSQDFLATRNQPQHF. DNA for the CDR3: TGCGCCAGCAGCCAAGATTTCTTGGCCACCCGCAATCAGCCCCAGCATTTT.

The chain couples TRBV11-3 to TRBJ2-7; 7 bases line up with TRBD1. The CDR3 runs 15 residues. The V gene's germline CDR1 is SGHNT and CDR2 YENEEA. V lost 5 bases and J lost 2; bases outside the gene matches: 9. CDR3 DNA sequence: TGTGCCAGCAGCCTCAAGACAGGGAGTACCTACGAGCAGTACTTC. Translated, it gives CASSLKTGSTYEQYF.

This sequence joins TRBV2 and TRBJ1-2; weak D call: TRBD1 (5 bases). CDR3 length: 13 amino acids. Trimming removed 7 bases from V and 4 bases from J, with 13 bases in between. CDR1 is SNHLY, CDR2 FYNNEI, per germline. Written as DNA, the CDR3 is TGTGCCAGCACCCAGGGCACCTTCTATGGCTACACCTTC. This codes for CASTQGTFYGYTF.

The rearrangement uses TRBV29-1 and TRBJ1-1, with no clear D. The ends were cut back, 4 bases at V and 6 bases at J, with 6 bases in the middle. The germline V gene has CDR1 SQVTM and CDR2 ANQGSEA. There are 10 residues in the CDR3. The CDR3 region is CSVVLPEAFF. DNA for the CDR3: TGCAGCGTTGTACTCCCTGAAGCTTTCTTT.

This chain links TRBV10-3 with TRBJ1-2; D gene uncertain. The germline V gene has CDR1 ENHRY and CDR2 SYGVKD. This CDR3 contains 13 residues. Trimming removed 0 bases at V and 4 bases at J, with 6 bases between. This chain's CDR3 is CAISESGGYGYTF. CDR3 nucleotides: TGTGCCATCAGTGAGTCGGGAGGCTATGGCTACACCTTC.

J is TRBJ2-7 and V is TRBV9, with no clear D. The CDR3 contains 10 residues. V lost 6 bases and J lost 9, with 10 bases in between. Germline V lookup: CDR1 SGDLS, CDR2 YYNGEE. This CDR3 reads CASMGRRQYF. CDR3 coding DNA: TGTGCCAGCATGGGCCGGCGGCAGTACTTC.

This clone came up a few times. This sequence joins TRBV5-1 and TRBJ1-2; D perhaps matches TRBD1 (6 bases). Germline values: CDR1 SGHRS, CDR2 YFSETQ. The CDR3 extends over 14 amino acids. Trimming removed 0 bases at V and 6 bases at J, with 12 bases between. In DNA form, the CDR3 reads TGCGCCAGCAGCTTGGCGCGGGGGCCGGATGGCTACACCTTC. Its translation: CASSLARGPDGYTF.

The V gene is TRBV14, the J gene TRBJ1-1; no definite D call. The CDR3 totals 16 residues. V was pared by 4 bases and J by 4 bases, with 19 bases between. From germline, CDR1 is SGHDN and CDR2 FVKESK. For the CDR3, the DNA is TGTGCCAGCAGCCCCCCTTGGAGTGGGAGAGGCACTGAAGCTTTCTTT. This gives the protein CASSPPWSGRGTEAFF.

The V and J genes are TRBV5-6 and TRBJ2-1; 14 positions match TRBD2. Germline V gene sequence: CDR1 SGHDT, CDR2 YYEEEE. V dropped 3 bases and J dropped 6; count of bases not matched to a gene: 5. The CDR3 covers 16 residues. CDR3 nucleotide sequence: TGTGCCAGCAGCTACGGGACTAGCGGGGGTGCCAATGAGCAGTTCTTC. Its translation: CASSYGTSGGANEQFF. The full variable domain, its missing parts supplied by reference TRBV5-6 and TRBJ2-1, is DAGVTQSPTHLIKTRGQQVTLRCSPKSGHDTVSWYQQALGQGPQFIFQYYEEEERQRGNFPDRFSGHQFPNYSSELNVNALLLGDSALYLCASSYGTSGGANEQFFGPGTRLTVL.

This clone is a singleton in its sample. The CDR3 DNA reads TGTGCCAGCAGCTACGACACGTCCTTTGGGCCCCAGCATTTT. Its protein product is CASSYDTSFGPQHF. The chain links TRBV7-9 to TRBJ1-5, with D unclear. Between the trimmed V and J ends, which lost 4 bases and 9 bases, there was a span of 16 bases. The length of the CDR3 is 14 residues. Germline V gene lookup returns CDR1 SEHNR and CDR2 FQNEAQ (reference sequence).

This chain links TRBV6-5 with TRBJ1-6; D is possibly TRBD1 (5 bases). Trimming removed 5 bases from V and 6 bases from J, with 11 bases in between. Per germline, CDR1 MNHEY and CDR2 SVGAGI. CDR3 size: 14 residues. CDR3 nucleotides: TGTGCCAGCAGTCCGGGACTGATTAATTCACCCCTCCACTTT. Translated, it gives CASSPGLINSPLHF.

In its sample, this clone was seen a few times. The rearrangement links TRBV19 to TRBJ1-1; a weak D match, TRBD1 (6 bases). Germline V gene sequence: CDR1 LNHDA, CDR2 SQIVND (reference sequence). V lost 3 bases and J lost 1, with 9 bases in between. The CDR3 runs to 14 residues. This chain's CDR3 is CASSIWDKNTEAFF. The CDR3 region has the DNA TGTGCCAGTAGTATCTGGGACAAGAACACTGAAGCTTTCTTT.

The chain recombines TRBV29-1 with TRBJ1-1; perhaps TRBD1 as D (6 bases). Trimming took 5 bases from V and 7 from J, leaving 14 bases between them. The CDR3 sequence is 12 residues long. Germline CDR1 is SQVTM and CDR2 is ANQGSEA. The CDR3: CSVSLQGYEAFF. CDR3 DNA sequence: TGCAGCGTTTCCCTACAGGGCTATGAAGCTTTCTTT.

The chain recombines TRBV11-2 with TRBJ2-7, with 7 bases fitting TRBD1. CDR3 length: 14 amino acids. From germline, CDR1 is SGHAT and CDR2 FQNNGV. The J segment lost 2 bases and the V segment lost 1 base, leaving 2 bases of the junction unmatched. The CDR3: CASSLGDRTYEQYF. In DNA form, the CDR3 reads TGTGCCAGCAGCTTAGGGGACAGAACCTACGAGCAGTACTTC.

The chain joins TRBV10-3 to TRBJ2-7; D might be TRBD2 (5 bases). CDR1 and CDR2 (germline): ENHRY, SYGVKD. The CDR3 contains 13 residues. The ends were cut back, 4 bases at V and 1 base at J, with 8 bases in the middle. Here the CDR3 DNA reads TGTGCCATCAGTGCCGGGGTTTCCTACGAGCAGTACTTC. It translates to CAISAGVSYEQYF.

Turning to this clone: Mismatch with germline at one junction end may stem from a read error. The same CDR3 also results from other DNA sequences found in this sample. This sequence joins TRBV4-1 and TRBJ2-7; 9 positions match TRBD2. This CDR3 contains 15 residues. Germline assignment: CDR1 MGHRA and CDR2 YSYEKL. The CDR3 sequence is CASSQVAGATYEQYF. CDR3 nucleotide sequence: TGTGCCAGCAGCCAGGTAGCGGGGGCCACCTACGAGCAGTACTTC.

This clone was detected only a few times. The chain has TRBV29-1 and TRBJ1-2; D gene uncertain. The V gene lost 5 bases and the J gene lost 3 bases, with 7 bases spanning the gap. The CDR3 has 11 residues. CDR1 and CDR2 from the germline V gene are SQVTM and ANQGSEA. The CDR3 DNA follows: TGCAGCGTTCCCCGGGACTATGGCTACACCTTC. It codes for CSVPRDYGYTF.